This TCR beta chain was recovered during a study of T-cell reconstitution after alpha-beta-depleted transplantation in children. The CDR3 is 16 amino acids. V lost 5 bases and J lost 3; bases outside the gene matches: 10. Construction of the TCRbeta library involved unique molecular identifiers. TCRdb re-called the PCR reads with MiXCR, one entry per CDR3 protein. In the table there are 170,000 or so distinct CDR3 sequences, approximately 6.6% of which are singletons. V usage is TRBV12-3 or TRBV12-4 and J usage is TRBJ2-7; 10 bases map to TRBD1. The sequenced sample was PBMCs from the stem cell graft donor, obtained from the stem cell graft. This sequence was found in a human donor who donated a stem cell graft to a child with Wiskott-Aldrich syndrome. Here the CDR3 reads CASSRGLGQGNYEQYF. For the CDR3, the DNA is TGTGCCAGCAGTAGAGGCTTGGGACAGGGGAACTACGAGCAGTACTTC.